This entry lists 12 T cell receptor beta chains sequenced from one sample in a study of response to subunit inactivated influenza vaccine. TCRdb re-derived calls from the RT-PCR reads in MiXCR, one entry per CDR3 protein. The sample includes a few hundred thousand distinct CDR3 sequences, about 15% of them seen just once. The source was PBMCs from blood, collected 11 to 12 days after vaccination. Every receptor here comes from a middle-aged man who received an inactivated influenza vaccine.

There are a few counts of this clonotype. The chain employs TRBV4-1 and TRBJ1-6; D call uncertain. There are 15 residues in the CDR3. V lost 1 base to trimming and J lost 6 bases, with 10 bases between them. Germline V CDR1 and CDR2: MGHRA, YSYEKL. CDR3 amino acids: CASSQGAEINSPLHF. The CDR3 DNA sequence: TGCGCCAGCAGCCAAGGTGCAGAGATTAATTCACCCCTCCACTTT.

V gene TRBV5-6 combines with J gene TRBJ2-5, with TRBD2 as a possible D gene (6 bases). V lost 0 bases and J 9 bases, leaving 15 bases between the germline ends. Germline V gives CDR1 SGHDT, CDR2 YYEEEE. The CDR3 runs to 14 residues. DNA for the CDR3: TGTGCCAGCAGCTTGGCGGGCGGGATTGAGGCCCAGTACTTC. This codes for CASSLAGGIEAQYF.

The chain has TRBV10-3 and TRBJ2-2; D remains ambiguous. CDR1 is ENHRY and CDR2 is SYGVKD in the germline V gene. This CDR3 is built from 16 residues. V dropped 0 bases and J dropped 1 base, with 9 bases sitting between them. DNA of the CDR3: TGTGCCATCAGTGAGTCGAAGGCCCTGAACACCGGGGAGCTGTTTTTT. Its protein is CAISESKALNTGELFF.

This clonotype was picked up a small number of times. The chain couples TRBV20-1 to TRBJ2-1; 7 bases are shared with TRBD2. Germline lookup yields CDR1 DFQATT and CDR2 SNEGSKA (reference sequence). The junction had 0 bases not matched to a gene; V was cut back by 2 bases and J by 2 bases. The length of the CDR3 is 13 residues. The CDR3 DNA reads as TGCAGTGCTAGACTAGCGGCCTACAATGAGCAGTTCTTC. This encodes CSARLAAYNEQFF.

This rearrangement joins TRBV15 to TRBJ2-1; no reliable D call. The CDR3 is 16 residues long. Trimming took 1 base from V and 1 from J, leaving 11 bases between them. The germline V gene encodes CDR1 LNHNV and CDR2 YYDKDF (reference sequence). This chain's CDR3 is CATSRGAHPSYNEQFF. CDR3 DNA sequence: TGTGCCACCAGCAGAGGAGCGCACCCTTCCTACAATGAGCAGTTCTTC.

The gene calls are TRBV3-1 and TRBJ2-5, with D perhaps matching TRBD1 or TRBD2 (5 bases each). The germline V gene encodes CDR1 LGHDT and CDR2 YNNKEL (reference sequence). V was clipped by 0 bases and J by 6 bases, with 20 bases between them. The CDR3 loop spans 17 amino acids. CDR3 DNA: TGTGCCAGCAGCCAAGAAGTAACCGGGGCCTCGTCTCAGACCCAGTACTTC. Translation gives CASSQEVTGASSQTQYF.

The chain joins TRBV14 to TRBJ1-2, with 8 bases lining up with TRBD1. Germline values: CDR1 SGHDN, CDR2 FVKESK. The CDR3 has 12 residues. V shed 3 bases, J shed 10 bases, and the junction held 4 bases outside the gene matches. CDR3 DNA sequence: TGTGCCAGCAGCCACCTCAGGGGGCTCTACACCTTC. This encodes CASSHLRGLYTF.

This clonotype is a singleton in its sample. This chain links TRBV11-2 with TRBJ2-1, with 9 bases aligning to TRBD1. Germline loops: CDR1 SGHAT, CDR2 FQNNGV. After removal of 4 bases from V and 3 bases from J, the junction contained 7 bases not matched to a gene. The CDR3 has 16 amino acids. CDR3 DNA sequence: TGTGCCAGCAGCTCCGCCGGGACAGGGAGCTACAATGAGCAGTTCTTC. It encodes CASSSAGTGSYNEQFF.

This clonotype has more than one count but fewer than ten. V and J are TRBV5-6 and TRBJ2-7; D possibly uses TRBD1 or TRBD2 (5 bases each). The CDR3 length is 13 residues. V dropped 8 bases and J dropped 1 base, with 13 bases sitting between them. The germline CDR1 and CDR2 sequences are SGHDT and YYEEEE. In DNA form, the CDR3 reads TGTGCCAGTGGGGGTCTTGGGTCCTACGAGCAGTACTTC. Amino acid sequence: CASGGLGSYEQYF.

This clonotype has just a few counts. The conserved final phenylalanine or tryptophan is absent from the CDR3, which likely points to a read error. The chain joins TRBV7-2 to TRBJ1-5, with TRBD1 identical over 10 bases. The CDR3 is made up of 14 amino acids. Per the germline V gene, CDR1 is SGHTA and CDR2 is FQGNSA. With V trimmed by 4 bases and J by 7 bases, 4 bases remained unmatched. CDR3 coding DNA: TGTGCCAGCAGCTACGGGACAGGGGCACAGCCCCAGCATTCT. It translates to CASSYGTGAQPQHS.

The chain combines TRBV5-8 with TRBJ2-3; 9 bases align to TRBD1. CDR1 and CDR2 (germline): SGHTS, YDEGEE. The junction had 8 bases not matched to a gene; V was cut back by 4 bases and J by 5 bases. The CDR3 extends over 15 amino acids. The CDR3 DNA is TGTGCCAGCAGCCGACCTGGGACAGGGCAAGATACGCAGTATTTT. Encoded protein: CASSRPGTGQDTQYF.

The chain links TRBV20-1 to TRBJ2-7; TRBD2 agrees at 8 bases. This CDR3 is built from 15 residues. Germline V CDR1 and CDR2: DFQATT, SNEGSKA (reference sequence). Unmatched junction bases numbered 13, after V lost 2 bases and J lost 7 bases. CDR3 DNA sequence: TGCAGTGCTAGACGCCAGCGGGGGCCCACCTCTGAGCAGTACTTC. This translates into CSARRQRGPTSEQYF.